This note documents a single T cell receptor beta chain sequence. What it recognizes is unknown. TCRdb independently ran MiXCR on the 5' RACE reads; one entry per CDR3 protein. The table lists about 350,000 distinct CDR3 sequences, roughly 13% of them singletons, with about 24% in the top ten. The sample originates from a study of T-cell memory formation after mild COVID-19. Study conclusions and caveats: Some clones that responded turned up in pre-infection memory, which suggests that cross-reactive memory joined in.

With V trimmed by 1 base and J by 7 bases, 11 bases remained unmatched. CDR1 and CDR2 (germline): SGHTA, FQGNSA. CDR3 size: 16 residues. The gene calls are TRBV7-2 and TRBJ2-3; 7 bases are a match to TRBD2. Sequenced: PBMCs or a T cell subset sorted from them (not recorded which). The clonotype comes from a man younger than 35 who had mild COVID-19 (a few samples of this study predate the infection). Cell type and time point are not known. As DNA, the CDR3 is TGTGCCAGCAGCTTAGTCGGGACTAATCCGGCCTATACGCAGTATTTT. Translating gives CASSLVGTNPAYTQYF.